This TCR beta chain stems from a study of blood T cells in healthy people across ages. Study-wide context: The capture of about one barcoded beta molecule per two T cells was achieved by template switching.

It was with a sample-barcoded 5' primer and a J-beta primer mix that a second PCR of roughly 7 to 12 cycles was run. Each cDNA molecule carried a tag from a template-switch adaptor that contained 12 random nucleotides. TCRdb independently ran MiXCR on the 5' RACE reads; one entry per CDR3 protein. The sample yields some 1.6 million distinct CDR3 sequences, around 35% seen once. The length of the CDR3 is 16 residues. Per germline, CDR1 SGHKS and CDR2 YYEKEE (reference sequence). Trimming took 0 bases from V and 0 from J, leaving 10 bases between them. They isolated at least 6.5 million PBMCs from each sample. Study-level points and caveats: The authors considered diversity estimates from one million T cells to be underestimates.

This clonotype occurred a few times. Its antigen is unidentified. The chain joins TRBV5-5 to TRBJ2-1; no firm D call. The specimen sequenced was blood. The receptor's source is a woman under 40 in good health. In nucleotides, the CDR3 is TGTGCCAGCAGCTTGGCCGTGGGAAGCTCCTACAATGAGCAGTTCTTC. Protein sequence: CASSLAVGSSYNEQFF.